This is a list of T cell receptor beta chains from one sample in a study of CD8 T cells in ankylosing spondylitis. Using its own MiXCR run on the 5' RACE reads, TCRdb lists one record per CDR3 protein. The table records roughly 180,000 distinct CDR3 sequences, more than 9% of them present only once. The sequencing input was blood, either unsorted or a sorted T cell fraction (not recorded which). Source of these receptors: a male donor with ankylosing spondylitis or in good health (not recorded which). Both conserved end residues are part of each CDR3. A D gene is named only where the DNA matches it firmly. Clone size is given for some rows only: seen once, a few or many times, or a class if the clone is expanded.

V,J,D,size,CDR3,DNA
TRBV10-3,TRBJ2-7,NA,NA,CAIKGNYEQYF,TGTGCCATCAAAGGGAACTACGAGCAGTACTTC
TRBV29-1,TRBJ2-7,NA,many,CSVLGSRGEQYF,TGCAGCGTTTTAGGGTCAAGAGGCGAGCAGTACTTC
TRBV9,TRBJ2-2,NA,many,CASSGGKNTGELFF,TGTGCCAGCAGCGGGGGAAAGAACACCGGGGAGCTGTTTTTT
TRBV25-1,TRBJ1-5,NA,many,CASSESGASNQPQHF,TGTGCCAGCAGTGAATCTGGGGCTAGCAATCAGCCCCAGCATTTT
TRBV27,TRBJ1-1,NA,many,CASSSPLVRTEAFF,TGTGCCAGCAGTTCCCCTCTGGTACGCACTGAAGCTTTCTTT
TRBV20-1,TRBJ1-1,TRBD1,many,CNCPGQGAGTEAFF,TGCAATTGTCCGGGACAGGGGGCTGGGACTGAAGCTTTCTTT
TRBV5-5,TRBJ2-7,NA,NA,CASFPSGSSSYEQYF,TGTGCCAGCTTCCCATCAGGCAGTTCGTCCTACGAGCAGTACTTC
TRBV2,TRBJ2-7,NA,many,CASGRDEQYF,TGTGCCAGCGGCCGGGACGAGCAGTACTTC
TRBV2,TRBJ2-7,TRBD1,many,CARGRTGGVTYEQYF,TGTGCCAGAGGGCGTACAGGGGGAGTGACCTACGAGCAGTACTTC
TRBV12-3/TRBV12-4,TRBJ2-2,NA,NA,CASTLGGSNTAELFF,TGTGCCAGCACCCTCGGAGGCTCCAACACCGCGGAGCTGTTTTTT
TRBV7-2,TRBJ2-7,NA,NA,CASSNSQTYEQYF,TGTGCCAGCAGCAATTCCCAGACCTACGAGCAGTACTTC
TRBV7-8,TRBJ2-7,TRBD1,few,CASRDRGGYEQYF,TGTGCCAGCAGGGACAGGGGGGGCTACGAGCAGTACTTC
TRBV29-1,TRBJ1-1,NA,NA,CSVRGVIGIEAFF,TGCAGCGTTAGAGGGGTAATTGGCATTGAAGCTTTCTTT
TRBV27,TRBJ1-5,NA,many,CASSLSRSGTNQPQHF,TGTGCCAGCAGTTTATCCCGATCAGGGACCAATCAGCCCCAGCATTTT